The T cell receptor beta chain described here comes from a study of CD8 T cells in Susac syndrome. Study-level results: In its TCR sequencing and HLA analysis, the study acknowledged that the number of individuals was relatively small.

Points on this clonotype: Its antigen is undetermined.

With random hexamers, about 0.45 to 1 ug RNA was reverse transcribed. In TCRdb, the immunoSEQ multiplex PCR reads were re-called with MiXCR into one record per CDR3 protein. The sample has roughly 200,000 distinct CDR3 sequences, 85% to 95% seen once. This CDR3 region has 15 residues. The V end was cut by 5 bases, the J end by 2 bases, with 16 bases between. Germline V CDR1 and CDR2: SEHNR, FQNEAQ (reference sequence). This sequence originates from a human donor with Susac syndrome. The chain couples TRBV7-9 to TRBJ2-7, with D hard to call. Sequenced: CD4+ T cells from PBMCs. The CDR3, as DNA: TGTGCCAGCAGCCCTAGGCCTTCAGGCGCCTACGAGCAGTACTTC. The encoded protein is CASSPRPSGAYEQYF.